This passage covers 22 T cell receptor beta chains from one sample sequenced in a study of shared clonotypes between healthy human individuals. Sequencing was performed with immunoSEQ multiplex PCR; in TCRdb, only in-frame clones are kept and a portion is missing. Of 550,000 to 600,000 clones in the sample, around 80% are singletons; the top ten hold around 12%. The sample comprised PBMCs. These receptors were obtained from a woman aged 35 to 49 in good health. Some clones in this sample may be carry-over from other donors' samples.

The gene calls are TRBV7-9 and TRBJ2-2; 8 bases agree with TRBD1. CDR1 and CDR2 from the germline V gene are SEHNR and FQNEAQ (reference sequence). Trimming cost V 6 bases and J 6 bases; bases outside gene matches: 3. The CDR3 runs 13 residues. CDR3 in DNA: TGTGCCAGCAGTCGACAGGGGCCCGGGGAGCTGTTTTTT. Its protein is CASSRQGPGELFF.

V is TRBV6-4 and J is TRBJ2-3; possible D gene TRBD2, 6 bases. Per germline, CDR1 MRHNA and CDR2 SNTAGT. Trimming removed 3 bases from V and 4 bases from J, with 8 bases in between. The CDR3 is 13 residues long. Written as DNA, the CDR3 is TGTGCCAGCAGTGAACTAGCCTCAGATACGCAGTATTTT. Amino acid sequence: CASSELASDTQYF.

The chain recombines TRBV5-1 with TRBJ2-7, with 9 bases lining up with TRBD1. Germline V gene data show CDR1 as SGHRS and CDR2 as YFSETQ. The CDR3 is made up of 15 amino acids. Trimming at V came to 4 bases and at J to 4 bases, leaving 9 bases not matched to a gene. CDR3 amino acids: CASSTRPGQGYEQYF. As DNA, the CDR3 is TGCGCCAGCAGCACCCGACCGGGACAGGGTTACGAGCAGTACTTC. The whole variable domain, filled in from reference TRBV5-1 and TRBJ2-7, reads KAGVTQTPRYLIKTRGQQVTLSCSPISGHRSVSWYQQTPGQGLQFLFEYFSETQRNKGNFPGRFSGRQFSNSRSEMNVSTLELGDSALYLCASSTRPGQGYEQYFGPGTRLTVT.

Here the CDR3 reads CATSSYGRGMDTGELFF. The CDR3 region has the DNA TGTGCCACCAGCTCCTACGGAAGGGGAATGGACACCGGGGAGCTGTTTTTT. V is TRBV15 and J is TRBJ2-2; perhaps TRBD1 as D (5 bases). Trimming removed 5 bases from V and 3 bases from J, with 19 bases in between. From germline, CDR1 is LNHNV and CDR2 YYDKDF (reference sequence). The CDR3 consists of 17 residues.

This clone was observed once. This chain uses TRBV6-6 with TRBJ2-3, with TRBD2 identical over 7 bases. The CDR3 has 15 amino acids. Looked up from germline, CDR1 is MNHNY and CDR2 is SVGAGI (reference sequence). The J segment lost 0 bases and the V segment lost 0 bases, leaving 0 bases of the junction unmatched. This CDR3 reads CASSYSRESTDTQYF. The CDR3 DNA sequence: TGTGCCAGCAGTTACTCGCGGGAGAGCACAGATACGCAGTATTTT.

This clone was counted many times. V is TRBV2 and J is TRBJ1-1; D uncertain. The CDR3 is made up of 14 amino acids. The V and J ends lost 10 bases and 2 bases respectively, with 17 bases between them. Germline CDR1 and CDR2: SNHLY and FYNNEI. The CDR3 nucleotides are TGTGCCACCACCCCGGACCTTGATAACACTGAAGCTTTCTTT. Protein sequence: CATTPDLDNTEAFF.

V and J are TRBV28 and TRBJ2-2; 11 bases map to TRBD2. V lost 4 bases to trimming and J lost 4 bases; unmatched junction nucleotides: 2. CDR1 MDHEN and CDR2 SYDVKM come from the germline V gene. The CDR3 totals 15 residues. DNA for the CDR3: TGTGCCAGCAGTTCCGGGACTAGCGGCACCGGGGAGCTGTTTTTT. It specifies CASSSGTSGTGELFF.

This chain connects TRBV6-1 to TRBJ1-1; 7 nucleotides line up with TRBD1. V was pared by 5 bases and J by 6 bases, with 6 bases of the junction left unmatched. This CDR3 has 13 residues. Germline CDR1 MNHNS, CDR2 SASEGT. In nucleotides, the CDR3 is TGTGCCAGCAGTAAGGGACAGACTCCTGAAGCTTTCTTT. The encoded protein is CASSKGQTPEAFF.

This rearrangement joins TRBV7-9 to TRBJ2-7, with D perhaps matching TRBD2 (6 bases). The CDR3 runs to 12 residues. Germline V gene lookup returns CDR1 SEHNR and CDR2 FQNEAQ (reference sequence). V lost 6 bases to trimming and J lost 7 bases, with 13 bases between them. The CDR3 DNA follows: TGTGCCAGCAGGTCCGGAGGGTCGGAGCAGTACTTC. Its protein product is CASRSGGSEQYF.

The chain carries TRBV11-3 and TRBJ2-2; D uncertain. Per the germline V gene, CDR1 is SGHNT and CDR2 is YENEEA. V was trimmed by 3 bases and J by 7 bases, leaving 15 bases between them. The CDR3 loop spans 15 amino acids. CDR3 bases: TGTGCCAGCAGCTTGGGTGGTGGGATTAGCGGGGAGCTGTTTTTT. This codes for CASSLGGGISGELFF.

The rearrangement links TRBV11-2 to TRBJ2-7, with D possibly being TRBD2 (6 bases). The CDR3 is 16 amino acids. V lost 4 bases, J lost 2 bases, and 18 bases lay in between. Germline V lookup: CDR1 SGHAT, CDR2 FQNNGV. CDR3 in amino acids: CASSSGMTGLPYEQYF. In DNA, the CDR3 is TGTGCCAGCAGCTCCGGAATGACGGGACTGCCCTACGAGCAGTACTTC.

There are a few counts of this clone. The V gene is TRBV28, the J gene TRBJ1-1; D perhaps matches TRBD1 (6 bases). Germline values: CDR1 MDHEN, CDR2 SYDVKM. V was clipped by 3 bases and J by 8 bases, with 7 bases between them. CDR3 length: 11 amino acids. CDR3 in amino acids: CASSLDREAFF. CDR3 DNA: TGTGCCAGCAGTTTGGACAGAGAAGCTTTCTTT.

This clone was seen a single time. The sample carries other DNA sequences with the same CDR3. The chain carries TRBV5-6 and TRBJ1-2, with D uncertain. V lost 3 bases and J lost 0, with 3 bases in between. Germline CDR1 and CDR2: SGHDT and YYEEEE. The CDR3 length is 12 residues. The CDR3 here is CASSSSNYGYTF. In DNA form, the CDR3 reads TGTGCCAGCAGCTCCTCTAACTATGGCTACACCTTC.

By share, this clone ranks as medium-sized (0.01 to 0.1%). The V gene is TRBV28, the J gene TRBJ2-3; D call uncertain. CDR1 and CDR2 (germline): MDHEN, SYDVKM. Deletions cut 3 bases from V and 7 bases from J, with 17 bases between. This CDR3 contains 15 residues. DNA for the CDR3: TGTGCCAGCAGTTTTACGGCCCAAGTCCGCAATACGCAGTATTTT. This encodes CASSFTAQVRNTQYF.

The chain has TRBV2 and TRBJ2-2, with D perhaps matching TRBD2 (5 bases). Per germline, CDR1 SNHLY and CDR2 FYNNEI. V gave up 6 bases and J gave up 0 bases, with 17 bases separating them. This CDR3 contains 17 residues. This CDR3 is CASSKGWLASNTGELFF. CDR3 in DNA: TGTGCCAGCAGCAAAGGGTGGCTAGCCTCGAACACCGGGGAGCTGTTTTTT.

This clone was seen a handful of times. The CDR3 DNA is TGTGCCAGCACTAGGACAGATGGAAATCAGCCCCAGCATTTT. Encoded protein: CASTRTDGNQPQHF. The chain combines TRBV6-1 with TRBJ1-5; the D gene is possibly TRBD1 (6 bases). The CDR3 runs 14 residues. Looked up from germline, CDR1 is MNHNS and CDR2 is SASEGT. The V gene lost 7 bases and the J gene lost 4 bases, with 14 bases spanning the gap.

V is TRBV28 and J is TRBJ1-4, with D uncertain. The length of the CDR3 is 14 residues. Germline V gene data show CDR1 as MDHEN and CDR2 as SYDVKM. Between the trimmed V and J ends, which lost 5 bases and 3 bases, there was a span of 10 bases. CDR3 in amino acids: CASSRTGANEKLFF. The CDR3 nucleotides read TGTGCCAGCAGTCGGACGGGTGCTAATGAAAAACTGTTTTTT.

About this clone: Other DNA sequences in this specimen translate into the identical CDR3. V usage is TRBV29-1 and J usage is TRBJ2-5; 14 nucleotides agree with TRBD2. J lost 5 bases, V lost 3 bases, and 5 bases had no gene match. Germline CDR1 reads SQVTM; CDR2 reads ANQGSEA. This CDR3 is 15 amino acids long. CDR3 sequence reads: CSVDGTSGRGETQYF. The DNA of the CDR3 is TGCAGCGTTGACGGGACTAGCGGGAGAGGGGAGACCCAGTACTTC.

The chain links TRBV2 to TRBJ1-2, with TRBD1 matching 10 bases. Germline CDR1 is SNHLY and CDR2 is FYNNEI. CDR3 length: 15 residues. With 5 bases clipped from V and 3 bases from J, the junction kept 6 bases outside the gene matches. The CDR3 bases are TGTGCCAGCAGTCGCGGGACAGGGGATTACTATGGCTACACCTTC. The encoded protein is CASSRGTGDYYGYTF.

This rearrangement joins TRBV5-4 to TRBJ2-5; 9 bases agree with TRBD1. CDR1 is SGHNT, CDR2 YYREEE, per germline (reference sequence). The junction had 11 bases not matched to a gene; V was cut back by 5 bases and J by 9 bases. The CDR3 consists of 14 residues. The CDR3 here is CASREGGTGMAQYF. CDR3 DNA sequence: TGTGCCAGCAGGGAAGGGGGGACAGGGATGGCCCAGTACTTC.

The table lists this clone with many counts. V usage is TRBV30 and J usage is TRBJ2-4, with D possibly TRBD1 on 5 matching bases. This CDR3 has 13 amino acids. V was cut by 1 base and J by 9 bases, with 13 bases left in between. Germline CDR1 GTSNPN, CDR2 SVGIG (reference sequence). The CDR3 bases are TGTGCCTGGAGTGACCAGGGTGGCGGCATTCAGTACTTC. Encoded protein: CAWSDQGGGIQYF.

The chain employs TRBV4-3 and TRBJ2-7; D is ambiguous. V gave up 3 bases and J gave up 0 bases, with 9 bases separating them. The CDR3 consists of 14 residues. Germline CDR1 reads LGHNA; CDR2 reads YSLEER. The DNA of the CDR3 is TGCGCCAGCAGCCATATGGGATTCTCCTACGAGCAGTACTTC. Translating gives CASSHMGFSYEQYF.